This T cell receptor (beta chain) originates from a study of blood T cell repertoires in COVID-19. As for the study in general: The study drew acute and convalescent COVID-19 samples from the United States, Italy and Spain.

As processed by the authors: Researchers report that nucleated cell counts were estimated from reference gene primer amplification. Sequencing used immunoSEQ multiplex PCR; TCRdb keeps in-frame clones, though not all of them. D and trimming were read from the DNA, whereas the V and J calls and clone size are those reported in that table. This table has some 270,000 clones, roughly 88% appearing once. The V end lost 3 bases, the J end lost 0 bases, and 9 bases lay between the germline ends. Germline CDR1 and CDR2: MGHDK and SYGVNS. The CDR3 has 15 amino acids. The clonotype comes from a human donor with COVID-19, enrolled during active disease. The donor label of this sample is uncertain. Sample: peripheral blood. The V and J genes are TRBV25-1 and TRBJ2-1; D is undetermined. CDR3 region: CASSDLSVSYNEQFF. CDR3 nucleotides: TGTGCCAGCAGTGACCTCTCCGTCTCCTACAATGAGCAGTTCTTC.